This T cell receptor beta chain came from a study of shared clonotypes between healthy human individuals. Across the whole study: The study used three CD4 naive, three CD4 memory, two CD8 naive and one CD8 memory plate per donor.

The V gene's germline CDR1 is LNHDA and CDR2 SQIVND (reference sequence). V shed 5 bases and J shed 0 bases, with 4 bases lying between them. This CDR3 spans 12 amino acids. Genomic DNA belonging to each subset was distributed in equal measure over several immunoSEQ plates. Authors' analysis steps: ImmunoSEQ junction-only sequences lacked quality scores, so their filtering differed. Assay used: immunoSEQ multiplex PCR; TCRdb lists only in-frame clones, some missing. V, J and clone size are taken as reported in that table, and D and trimming were inferred from the DNA itself. The sample shows roughly 1,800,000 clones, about 95% of them seen only once. General observations from the study: An effect of sequencing depth on clonotype sharing among donors was expected.

This clone was counted only a few times. Its antigen is undetermined. The same CDR3 arises from other DNA sequences in this sample as well. Terminally differentiated effector memory CD45RA+ cells were excluded from the naive CD8 cells, which were CD45RO-negative and positively selected for CCR7. The sequenced material came from naive CD8+ T cells sorted from blood. This sequence joins TRBV19 and TRBJ1-1; no clear D. The source of this sequence is a man in his late teens or twenties in good health. The CDR3 region is CASSWMNTEAFF. The CDR3 DNA follows: TGTGCCAGTAGTTGGATGAACACTGAAGCTTTCTTT.